This T cell receptor beta chain was profiled in a study of CD8 T cells in Susac syndrome. The CDR3 contains 13 residues. Trimming cost V 5 bases and J 5 bases, with 13 bases left between them. Germline V gives CDR1 SGHVS, CDR2 FQNEAQ. RNA was extracted with the RNeasy kit, and a quantity of 0.5 to 1 ug was reverse transcribed using random hexamers. It was immunoSEQ multiplex PCR that amplified TCR beta CDR3 across 54 Vbeta and 13 Jbeta. TCRdb analysed the immunoSEQ multiplex PCR reads with MiXCR anew, one entry per CDR3 protein. The sample lists about 180,000 distinct CDR3 sequences; roughly 95% were seen once. TCR beta sequencing covered blood CD8+ and CD4+ T cells.

The chain uses TRBV7-8 and TRBJ2-7; D might be TRBD1 (5 bases). The sequence derives from a human donor with Susac syndrome. Sample: CD4+ T cells from PBMCs. CDR3 DNA sequence: TGTGCCAGCAGCCGCCAGGGTGGCCACGAGCAGTACGTC. Translation: CASSRQGGHEQYV.